This TCR beta chain was captured in a study of cytomegalovirus exposure and HLA in healthy donors. In the study overall: Earlier, some 200 million T cells were analyzed, and some 120 million unique TCR beta sequences were found among them. Study observations and caveats: The analysis excluded some indistinguishable V segments, including TRBV6-2 and TRBV6-3. Evidence from a later analysis indicated that most CMV-associated TCR beta chains looked HLA-restricted.

From germline, CDR1 is MNHNS and CDR2 SASEGT. This CDR3 has 15 residues. With 2 bases removed from V and 4 bases from J, the gap between germline ends came to 14 bases. The donors gave bone marrow, and they were healthy. On this clone itself: The antigen is unknown.

The PCR was carried out with 60 Vbeta primers and 13 Jbeta primers. Repertoires were generated with immunoSEQ multiplex PCR, while TCRdb's copy carries only in-frame clones and drops some. The sample records 150,000 to 200,000 clones, 77% being singletons. Sequencing was carried out using PBMCs. This clonotype originated in a man in his fifties or sixties in good health and CMV-seropositive. V gene TRBV6-1 combines with J gene TRBJ1-2, with D hard to call. Here the CDR3 reads CASSEYTVKGYGYTF. DNA of the CDR3: TGTGCCAGCAGTGAATATACAGTAAAAGGCTATGGCTACACCTTC.